A single sample is the source of the 20 T cell receptor beta chains below, sequenced in a study of control samples from healthy donors and cancer patients. The repertoire was sequenced with immunoSEQ multiplex PCR; TCRdb's copy has only in-frame clones and lacks some. This table holds about 130,000 clones, 85% to 95% found once. The sample was blood. Receptors originate from a man younger than 35 in good health.

This chain joins TRBV7-6 and TRBJ1-4; 9 positions match TRBD1. The germline V gene has CDR1 SGHVS and CDR2 FNYEAQ. The CDR3 runs 17 residues. J gave up 14 bases and V 1 base, and 17 bases lay outside the gene matches. The DNA of the CDR3 is TGTGCCAGCAGCTTAGGAACGGGGGACAGGGTGCCCGTGGGGCTGTTTTTT. It codes for CASSLGTGDRVPVGLFF.

This clone was recorded once. This chain uses TRBV30 with TRBJ1-2; D is unclear. V lost 0 bases and J 5 bases, leaving 4 bases between the germline ends. Germline CDR1 reads GTSNPN; CDR2 reads SVGIG (reference sequence). The CDR3 consists of 11 residues. The CDR3: CAWSVGYGYTF. The CDR3 DNA sequence: TGTGCCTGGAGTGTTGGGTATGGCTACACCTTC.

This chain uses TRBV14 with TRBJ1-1; D gene ambiguous. The CDR3 runs 12 residues. V was trimmed by 4 bases and J by 0 bases, leaving 3 bases between them. CDR1 and CDR2 from the germline V gene are SGHDN and FVKESK. The CDR3 region has the DNA TGTGCCAGCAGCCCAGTGAACACTGAAGCTTTCTTT. This gives the protein CASSPVNTEAFF.

The gene calls are TRBV6-5 and TRBJ1-5, with 7 positions matching TRBD1. The V and J ends lost 2 bases and 2 bases, in that order; junction bases with no gene match: 3. Germline V gene sequence: CDR1 MNHEY, CDR2 SVGAGI. The CDR3 runs 15 residues. CDR3 sequence (DNA): TGTGCCAGCAGTTACAGGGGGCCGGGCAATCAGCCCCAGCATTTT. This encodes CASSYRGPGNQPQHF.

The chain joins TRBV6-2 or TRBV6-3 to TRBJ2-5, with D hard to call. The germline CDR1 and CDR2 sequences are MNHEY and SVGEGT. V lost 6 bases to trimming and J lost 5 bases, with 13 bases between them. This CDR3 has 13 residues. The CDR3 coding sequence is TGTGCCAGCAGCGATTCGGGCCACGAGACCCAGTACTTC. As protein: CASSDSGHETQYF.

This chain uses TRBV7-9 with TRBJ1-1; D remains ambiguous. CDR3 length equals 13 residues. Deletions cut 0 bases from V and 6 bases from J, with 8 bases between. Looked up from germline, CDR1 is SEHNR and CDR2 is FQNEAQ (reference sequence). CDR3 amino acids: CASSLAWTAEAFF. DNA of the CDR3: TGTGCCAGCAGCTTAGCGTGGACGGCTGAAGCTTTCTTT.

The V gene is TRBV11-2, the J gene TRBJ1-5, with TRBD1 as a possible D gene (6 bases). Germline V gene sequence: CDR1 SGHAT, CDR2 FQNNGV. The length of the CDR3 is 16 residues. The V and J ends lost 1 base and 2 bases respectively, with 12 bases between them. DNA of the CDR3: TGTGCCAGCAGCTTAGGAACAGGGAGCGGCAATCAGCCCCAGCATTTT. This encodes CASSLGTGSGNQPQHF.

The V gene is TRBV19, the J gene TRBJ2-1, with TRBD2 matching over 7 bases. V shed 4 bases, J shed 5 bases, and the junction held 8 bases outside the gene matches. The CDR3 loop spans 15 amino acids. Germline V gene sequence: CDR1 LNHDA, CDR2 SQIVND (reference sequence). The CDR3 DNA reads as TGTGCCAGTAGTACCAGCGGGGCCAATGACAATGAGCAGTTCTTC. Protein sequence: CASSTSGANDNEQFF.

The genes are TRBV5-4 and TRBJ2-5; the match to TRBD2 covers 11 bases. The ends lost 2 bases at V and 2 bases at J; junction bases unmatched: 2. Germline V gives CDR1 SGHNT, CDR2 YYREEE (reference sequence). The CDR3 has 15 residues. CDR3 region: CASSFPSGGQETQYF. In nucleotides, the CDR3 is TGTGCCAGCAGCTTTCCTAGCGGGGGGCAAGAGACCCAGTACTTC.

This chain joins TRBV10-3 and TRBJ1-2, with D perhaps matching TRBD1 (5 bases). Deletions cut 4 bases from V and 4 bases from J, with 13 bases between. The V gene's germline CDR1 is ENHRY and CDR2 SYGVKD. This CDR3 is built from 14 residues. Written as DNA, the CDR3 is TGTGCCATCAGTGTAGCGGGACCTTCCTATGGCTACACCTTC. Translated: CAISVAGPSYGYTF.

This rearrangement joins TRBV19 to TRBJ1-6; D is unresolved. CDR3 length: 14 residues. Trimming removed 4 bases at V and 6 bases at J, with 10 bases between. Germline V gene sequence: CDR1 LNHDA, CDR2 SQIVND (reference sequence). Here the CDR3 reads CASSTGRGNSPLHF. The DNA of the CDR3 is TGTGCCAGTAGTACCGGCCGCGGTAATTCACCCCTCCACTTT.

In this sample, this clone turned up once. The chain couples TRBV4-1 to TRBJ1-2, with D uncertain. Between the trimmed V and J ends, which lost 1 base and 6 bases, there was a span of 18 bases. The germline V gene encodes CDR1 MGHRA and CDR2 YSYEKL. The CDR3 loop spans 16 amino acids. The CDR3 is CASSQVLSAMWNGYTF. CDR3 nucleotides: TGCGCCAGCAGCCAAGTCTTGTCGGCTATGTGGAATGGCTACACCTTC.

The chain uses TRBV5-4 and TRBJ2-1, with 15 bases that match TRBD2. Per germline, CDR1 SGHNT and CDR2 YYREEE (reference sequence). With 5 bases clipped from V and 7 bases from J, the junction kept 7 bases outside the gene matches. This CDR3 is built from 16 residues. This CDR3 reads CASRLWTSGGANEQFF. CDR3 DNA: TGTGCCAGCAGACTGTGGACTAGCGGGGGGGCGAATGAGCAGTTCTTC.

The chain couples TRBV3-1 (or the pseudogene TRBV3-2) to TRBJ1-3, with TRBD1 identical over 8 bases. Germline-derived CDR1 and CDR2 are LGHDT and YNNKEL (reference sequence). The J segment lost 5 bases and the V segment lost 5 bases, leaving 5 bases of the junction unmatched. CDR3 length: 14 amino acids. CDR3 loop: CASSAGGRRNTIYF. The DNA for the CDR3 is TGTGCCAGCAGCGCAGGGGGCCGGAGAAACACCATATATTTT.

This clone was seen a single time. This chain uses TRBV6-5 with TRBJ1-2, with a tentative D call TRBD1 (6 bases). The CDR3 contains 13 residues. V dropped 6 bases and J dropped 2 bases, with 10 bases sitting between them. CDR1 and CDR2 from the germline V gene are MNHEY and SVGAGI. Here the CDR3 DNA reads TGTGCCAGCAGGGACAGACTAAACTATGGCTACACCTTC. As protein: CASRDRLNYGYTF.

The rearrangement links TRBV4-1 to TRBJ2-5; possible D gene TRBD2, 5 bases. The germline gives CDR1 MGHRA, CDR2 YSYEKL. V was cut by 4 bases and J by 5 bases, with 14 bases left in between. CDR3 size: 14 residues. The CDR3: CASSRLGIRETQYF. The CDR3 DNA reads TGCGCCAGCAGCCGTCTCGGGATCCGGGAGACCCAGTACTTC.

This rearrangement joins TRBV4-1 to TRBJ2-4, with 15 bases identical to TRBD2. This CDR3 has 18 amino acids. Per the germline V gene, CDR1 is MGHRA and CDR2 is YSYEKL. With V trimmed by 4 bases and J by 0 bases, 4 bases remained unmatched. This chain's CDR3 is CASSRGLAGGIAKNIQYF. CDR3 coding DNA: TGCGCCAGCAGCCGCGGACTAGCGGGGGGGATAGCCAAAAACATTCAGTACTTC.

V usage is TRBV19 and J usage is TRBJ2-7, with 10 bases fitting TRBD2. The CDR3 covers 16 residues. Germline V CDR1 and CDR2: LNHDA, SQIVND (reference sequence). The junction had 11 bases not matched to a gene; V was cut back by 5 bases and J by 4 bases. CDR3 loop: CASSHHSGGPEYEQYF. CDR3 bases: TGTGCCAGTAGTCACCATAGCGGGGGGCCTGAGTACGAGCAGTACTTC.

The chain joins TRBV23-1 to TRBJ2-7; no clear D gene. TRBV23-1 is an open reading frame, and its role is uncertain. V lost 8 bases to trimming and J lost 3 bases, with 14 bases between them. CDR3 length equals 13 residues. Here the CDR3 DNA reads TGCGCCAGCTCTGGGTCAGGTCTCTACGAGCAGTACTTC. Protein: CASSGSGLYEQYF.

The genes are TRBV5-1 and TRBJ2-3; D is unclear. The V end lost 6 bases, the J end lost 0 bases, and 11 bases lay between the germline ends. The CDR3 has 14 residues. In germline, CDR1 is SGHRS, CDR2 YFSETQ. The CDR3 bases are TGCGCCAGCACCCAACCTCCTAGCACAGATACGCAGTATTTT. It translates to CASTQPPSTDTQYF.